The rows below give T cell receptor beta chains drawn from one sample of a study of regulatory T cells in long-lasting Graves disease. MiXCR was run by TCRdb on the multiplex PCR reads, yielding one entry per CDR3 protein. The top ten clones hold roughly 25% of a sample with around 500,000 distinct CDR3 sequences, 16% of them seen once. In addition, the sample was reused for a study of T cells in Graves' hyperthyroidism and ophthalmopathy.

The sample here was peripheral blood mononuclear cells (PBMCs), taken at new diagnosis, from a patient treated with antithyroid drugs. These receptor sequences come from a woman aged 35 to 59 with Graves disease. CDR3s leave out the opening cysteine and the closing phenylalanine or tryptophan. Fields, in order: J gene, V gene, CDR3 protein.

J: TRBJ1-4
V: TRBV7-8
CDR3: ASSFSTGTNEKLF

J: TRBJ2-5
V: TRBV3-1
CDR3: ASSQGTGKETQY

J: TRBJ2-5
V: TRBV5-1
CDR3: ASSGGQGRETQY

J: TRBJ2-1
V: TRBV18
CDR3: ASSPGIGNEQF

J: TRBJ1-2
V: TRBV4-1
CDR3: ASSPPGMAYGYT

J: TRBJ2-7
V: TRBV20-1
CDR3: SASPQNSWGSHTYEQY

J: TRBJ2-2
V: TRBV2
CDR3: ASSEAGPPDTGELF

J: TRBJ2-1
V: TRBV12-3/TRBV12-4
CDR3: ASSQKILAVSYNEQF

J: TRBJ2-5
V: TRBV11-3
CDR3: ASSGGTSGEETQY

J: TRBJ1-1
V: TRBV9
CDR3: ASSGRDQNTEAF

J: TRBJ1-1
V: TRBV11-3
CDR3: ASTPLGGTSSTEAF

J: TRBJ1-1
V: TRBV9
CDR3: ASSVGVAGGNTEAF

J: TRBJ2-5
V: TRBV4-2
CDR3: ASSQVRDGGRETQY

J: TRBJ1-6
V: TRBV20-1
CDR3: SARAQGPLNSPLH

J: TRBJ2-1
V: TRBV3-1
CDR3: ASSQGTSGVEQF

J: TRBJ1-5
V: TRBV28
CDR3: ASSYRGGDQPQH

J: TRBJ2-7
V: TRBV3-1
CDR3: ASSKGGGLIYEQY

J: TRBJ1-2
V: TRBV6-5
CDR3: ASSFDRPSYGYT

J: TRBJ2-2
V: TRBV10-1
CDR3: AAGGNTGELF

J: TRBJ1-2
V: TRBV4-1
CDR3: ASSQETHGGIYGYT

J: TRBJ2-7
V: TRBV28
CDR3: ASSLATNYEQY

J: TRBJ1-2
V: TRBV4-1
CDR3: ASSLTGGLFYT

J: TRBJ1-3
V: TRBV19
CDR3: ASSIDSSGNTIY

J: TRBJ2-5
V: TRBV20-1
CDR3: SAELDLKTQY

J: TRBJ1-1
V: TRBV6-1
CDR3: ASITGGNMNTEAF

J: TRBJ1-1
V: TRBV30
CDR3: AWSDGALRAF

J: TRBJ1-2
V: TRBV13
CDR3: ASTGRGEYGYT

J: TRBJ1-5
V: TRBV6-5
CDR3: ASSYSVQRRDVYQPQH

J: TRBJ2-7
V: TRBV20-1
CDR3: SAWDVGGGSYEQY

J: TRBJ1-6
V: TRBV19
CDR3: ASSITGSRDSPLH

J: TRBJ2-5
V: TRBV9
CDR3: ASSASGWGETQY

J: TRBJ1-4
V: TRBV5-1
CDR3: ASSITGGSRNEKLF